Below, 24 T cell receptor beta chains from the same sample are listed, as sequenced in a study of blood T cell repertoires in COVID-19. Generated by immunoSEQ multiplex PCR, the TCRdb table keeps only in-frame clones and is missing some. The sample holds about 150,000 clones, around 82% seen once. Specimen: peripheral blood. The source of these receptors is a man in his 60s with active or convalescent COVID-19.

The chain has TRBV2 and TRBJ2-7, with TRBD2 matching 8 bases. V lost 9 bases to trimming and J lost 0 bases; unmatched junction nucleotides: 4. The germline V gene has CDR1 SNHLY and CDR2 FYNNEI. The CDR3 is 13 amino acids. The CDR3, as DNA: TGTGCCAGAACCGGGACTAGCTCCTACGAGCAGTACTTC. Protein sequence: CARTGTSSYEQYF.

This chain links TRBV27 with TRBJ2-2, with D possibly TRBD2 on 5 matching bases. V was cut by 7 bases and J by 4 bases, with 16 bases left in between. This CDR3 region has 15 residues. Germline CDR1 reads MNHEY; CDR2 reads SMNVEV (reference sequence). In DNA form, the CDR3 reads TGTGCCAGCACCTGGCAAACCGGAGGCACCGGGGAGCTGTTTTTT. Residues: CASTWQTGGTGELFF.

The genes are TRBV10-3 and TRBJ1-5; no reliable D call. CDR1 and CDR2 from the germline V gene are ENHRY and SYGVKD. Deletions cut 3 bases from V and 2 bases from J, with 14 bases between. CDR3 length equals 16 residues. The CDR3, as DNA: TGTGCCATCAGTGATCAAACTACGGTTGGCAATCAGCCCCAGCATTTT. It translates to CAISDQTTVGNQPQHF.

The V and J genes are TRBV5-1 and TRBJ2-2; TRBD2 agrees at 13 bases. Germline V gene sequence: CDR1 SGHRS, CDR2 YFSETQ. The CDR3 contains 19 residues. The trim removed 4 bases at V and 3 bases at J, leaving 12 bases unmatched. The CDR3 reads CASSHGLAGVGVHTGELFF. The CDR3 DNA follows: TGCGCCAGCAGCCACGGACTAGCGGGAGTAGGAGTTCACACCGGGGAGCTGTTTTTT.

The chain uses TRBV18 and TRBJ2-1; no clear D. The germline CDR1 and CDR2 sequences are KGHSH and LQKENI. The length of the CDR3 is 13 residues. V lost 1 base and J 7 bases, leaving 8 bases between the germline ends. CDR3 DNA: TGTGCCAGCTCACCACTCCCCGGGAATGAGCAGTTCTTC. This codes for CASSPLPGNEQFF. The entire variable domain, with the rest obtained from reference TRBV18 and TRBJ2-1, is as follows: NAGVMQNPRHLVRRRGQEARLRCSPMKGHSHVYWYRQLPEEGLKFMVYLQKENIIDESGMPKERFSAEFPKEGPSILRIQQVVRGDSAAYFCASSPLPGNEQFFGPGTRLTVL.

CDR3 in DNA: TGTGCCAGCATTAGAGATAAAGCTGGGGCCAACGTCCTGACTTTC. It translates to CASIRDKAGANVLTF. The V call is TRBV2, the J call TRBJ2-6; D is unresolved. This CDR3 is built from 15 residues. CDR1 is SNHLY and CDR2 is FYNNEI in the germline V gene. The V gene lost 7 bases and the J gene lost 2 bases, with 12 bases spanning the gap.

The V and J genes are TRBV4-3 and TRBJ1-3; D remains unclear. The CDR3 contains 15 residues. Germline V CDR1 and CDR2: LGHNA, YSLEER. The V end lost 4 bases, the J end lost 0 bases, and 10 bases lay between the germline ends. The CDR3 spells CASSLLRASGNTIYF. The CDR3, as DNA: TGCGCCAGCAGCCTCCTCCGCGCCTCTGGAAACACCATATATTTT.

This clone is a singleton in its sample. The CDR3: CASSQDGPSGGYNEQFF. The CDR3 coding sequence is TGCGCCAGCAGCCAAGATGGTCCTAGCGGGGGCTACAATGAGCAGTTCTTC. This chain links TRBV4-3 with TRBJ2-1; 10 nucleotides agree with TRBD2. Trimming at V came to 0 bases and at J to 3 bases, leaving 5 bases not matched to a gene. CDR1 and CDR2 from the germline V gene are LGHNA and YSLEER. This CDR3 region has 17 residues.

V gene TRBV5-4 combines with J gene TRBJ1-1; D is ambiguous. V lost 0 bases and J lost 1, with 10 bases in between. The CDR3 loop spans 15 amino acids. Germline-derived CDR1 and CDR2 are SGHNT and YYREEE (reference sequence). The CDR3 is CASSLAVGANTEAFF. The CDR3 nucleotides read TGTGCCAGCAGCTTGGCCGTGGGCGCGAACACTGAAGCTTTCTTT.

A few counts support this clone. The rearrangement joins TRBV10-2 to TRBJ2-7; TRBD1 matches at 9 bases. This CDR3 comprises 13 residues. Germline V gene data show CDR1 as WSHSY and CDR2 as SAAADI. J lost 4 bases, V lost 8 bases, and 6 bases had no gene match. CDR3 sequence: CASGTGTRYEQYF. The CDR3 DNA follows: TGCGCCAGCGGGACAGGGACACGGTACGAGCAGTACTTC.

This chain uses TRBV7-6 with TRBJ2-7; the match to TRBD1 covers 8 bases. The V segment lost 0 bases and the J segment 2 bases; nucleotides outside the gene matches: 9. CDR1 is SGHVS, CDR2 FNYEAQ, per germline. This CDR3 spans 17 amino acids. CDR3 sequence reads: CASSLAATGALPYEQYF. As DNA, the CDR3 is TGTGCCAGCAGCTTAGCCGCGACAGGGGCTCTACCCTACGAGCAGTACTTC.

This clone was recorded a few times. The rearrangement joins TRBV4-1 to TRBJ1-4; D is perhaps TRBD1 (6 bases). Germline values: CDR1 MGHRA, CDR2 YSYEKL. The germline V and J ends were trimmed by 0 bases and 0 bases, with 14 bases remaining between them. The CDR3 totals 18 residues. The CDR3 coding sequence is TGCGCCAGCAGCCAAGATTCTAGGGGGACGTCAACTAATGAAAAACTGTTTTTT. This sequence encodes CASSQDSRGTSTNEKLFF.

The chain joins TRBV4-2 to TRBJ2-3, with TRBD2 identical over 11 bases. The CDR3 spans 15 residues. Germline lookup yields CDR1 LGHNA and CDR2 YNFKEQ. J gave up 5 bases and V 4 bases, and 5 bases lay outside the gene matches. CDR3 nucleotides: TGTGCCAGCAGCCCCGTTGGACTAGCGGGAGATACGCAGTATTTT. Amino acid sequence: CASSPVGLAGDTQYF.

The chain employs TRBV29-1 and TRBJ1-2, with 7 bases matching TRBD1. In germline, CDR1 is SQVTM, CDR2 ANQGSEA. J gave up 0 bases and V 5 bases, and 3 bases lay outside the gene matches. The CDR3 runs to 13 residues. The DNA of the CDR3 is TGCAGCGTTACAGGGGAGACTAACTATGGCTACACCTTC. Translation gives CSVTGETNYGYTF. Variable domain in full (rest from reference TRBV29-1 and TRBJ1-2): SAVISQKPSRDICQRGTSLTIQCQVDSQVTMMFWYRQQPGQSLTLIATANQGSEATYESGFVIDKFPISRPNLTFSTLTVSNMSPEDSSIYLCSVTGETNYGYTFGSGTRLTVV.

The chain links TRBV7-8 to TRBJ2-2; D is unresolved. V was shortened by 4 bases and J by 7 bases, with 7 bases between the two germline ends. Germline CDR1 reads SGHVS; CDR2 reads FQNEAQ. This CDR3 has 12 residues. The CDR3 DNA is TGTGCCAGCAGCTCGACTTTCGGGGAGCTGTTTTTT. Translation gives CASSSTFGELFF.

The rearrangement links TRBV6-2 or TRBV6-3 to TRBJ1-1; D gene uncertain. This CDR3 has 15 residues. CDR1 is MNHEY, CDR2 SVGEGT, per germline. Trimming took 4 bases from V and 5 from J, leaving 17 bases between them. The CDR3 nucleotides read TGTGCCAGCAGTTTTGCGACCGTCGCGAGGACTGAAGCTTTCTTT. Its translation is CASSFATVARTEAFF.

The chain recombines TRBV5-5 with TRBJ2-1; TRBD1 aligns across 7 bases. The CDR3 sequence is 12 residues long. Per germline, CDR1 SGHKS and CDR2 YYEKEE (reference sequence). Trimming removed 3 bases from V and 9 bases from J; junction bases left unmatched: 3. For the CDR3, the DNA is TGTGCCAGCAGCTCACAGGGGCGTGAGCAGTTCTTC. Its protein is CASSSQGREQFF.

The count of this clone is one. The chain uses TRBV5-1 and TRBJ2-7, with 7 bases fitting TRBD1. This CDR3 is 14 amino acids long. V gave up 4 bases and J gave up 6 bases; unmatched junction bases: 10. Germline CDR1 SGHRS, CDR2 YFSETQ. The CDR3 loop is CASSPDRVGGEQYF. CDR3 nucleotides: TGCGCCAGCAGCCCCGACAGGGTCGGTGGCGAGCAGTACTTC.

V is TRBV2 and J is TRBJ2-1, with 13 bases lining up with TRBD2. The CDR3 is made up of 14 amino acids. Looked up from germline, CDR1 is SNHLY and CDR2 is FYNNEI. J gave up 7 bases and V 9 bases, and 6 bases lay outside the gene matches. CDR3 bases: TGTGCCAGATCGCGACTAGCGGGAGGAAATGAGCAGTTCTTC. Translating gives CARSRLAGGNEQFF.

V and J are TRBV19 and TRBJ1-3; the D gene is possibly TRBD1 (6 bases). The CDR3 sequence is 16 residues long. The V and J ends lost 7 bases and 0 bases respectively, with 16 bases between them. Germline assignment: CDR1 LNHDA and CDR2 SQIVND (reference sequence). DNA of the CDR3: TGTGCCAGTACAAAGGGACAACCGGGCTCTGGAAACACCATATATTTT. This codes for CASTKGQPGSGNTIYF.

The chain is built from TRBV20-1 and TRBJ1-6, with 11 positions matching TRBD1. CDR1 DFQATT and CDR2 SNEGSKA come from the germline V gene (reference sequence). J lost 7 bases, V lost 3 bases, and 11 bases had no gene match. The CDR3 has 17 amino acids. CDR3 amino acids: CSASKNFGDRGNSPLHF. The CDR3 DNA reads as TGCAGTGCTAGTAAAAACTTTGGGGACAGGGGGAATTCACCCCTCCACTTT.

The rearrangement links TRBV18 to TRBJ2-5; maybe TRBD2 (5 bases). The CDR3 has 15 residues. In germline, CDR1 is KGHSH, CDR2 LQKENI. V was trimmed by 6 bases and J by 0 bases, leaving 14 bases between them. CDR3 loop: CASSPGSGNQETQYF. The CDR3 DNA follows: TGTGCCAGCTCCCCCGGGTCGGGGAACCAAGAGACCCAGTACTTC.

The V gene is TRBV11-2, the J gene TRBJ2-5; possibly TRBD1 for D (8 bases). Trimming stripped 5 bases from V and 5 bases from J, with 15 bases between. Germline values: CDR1 SGHAT, CDR2 FQNNGV. This CDR3 spans 14 amino acids. The CDR3 is CASSPTGGVETQYF. CDR3 coding DNA: TGTGCCAGCAGCCCCACAGGGGGGGTCGAGACCCAGTACTTC.

This clone was counted between two and nine times. The chain recombines TRBV6-5 with TRBJ2-2, with 9 nucleotides matching TRBD1. J gave up 5 bases and V 5 bases, and 3 bases lay outside the gene matches. This CDR3 comprises 14 residues. Germline V gives CDR1 MNHEY, CDR2 SVGAGI. The CDR3 sequence: CASSPGQGTGELFF. For the CDR3, the DNA is TGTGCCAGCAGTCCGGGACAGGGAACCGGGGAGCTGTTTTTT.